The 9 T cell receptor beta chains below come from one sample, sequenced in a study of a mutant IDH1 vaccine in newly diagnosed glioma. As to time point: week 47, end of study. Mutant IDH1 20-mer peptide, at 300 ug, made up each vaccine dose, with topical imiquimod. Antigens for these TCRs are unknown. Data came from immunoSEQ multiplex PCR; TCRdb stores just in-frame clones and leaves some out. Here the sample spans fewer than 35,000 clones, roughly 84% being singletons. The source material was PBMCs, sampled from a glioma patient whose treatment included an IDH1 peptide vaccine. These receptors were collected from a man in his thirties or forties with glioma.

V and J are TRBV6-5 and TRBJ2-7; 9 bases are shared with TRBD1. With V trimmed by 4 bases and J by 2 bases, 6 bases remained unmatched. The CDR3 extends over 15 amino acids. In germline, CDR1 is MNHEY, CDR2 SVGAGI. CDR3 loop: CASSLAGTGPYEQYF. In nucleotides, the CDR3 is TGTGCCAGCAGTTTGGCGGGGACAGGGCCCTACGAGCAGTACTTC.

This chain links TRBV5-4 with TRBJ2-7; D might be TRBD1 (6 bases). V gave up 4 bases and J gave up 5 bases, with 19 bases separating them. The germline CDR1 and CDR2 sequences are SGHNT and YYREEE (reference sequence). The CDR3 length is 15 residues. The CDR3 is CASSPMSGQPNEQYF. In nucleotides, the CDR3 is TGTGCCAGCAGCCCTATGTCGGGACAACCCAACGAGCAGTACTTC.

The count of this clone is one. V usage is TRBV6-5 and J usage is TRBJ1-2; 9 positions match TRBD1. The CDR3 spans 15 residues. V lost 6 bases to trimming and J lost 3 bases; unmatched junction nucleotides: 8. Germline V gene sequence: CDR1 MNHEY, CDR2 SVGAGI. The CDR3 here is CASSSWDRADYGYTF. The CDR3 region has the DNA TGTGCCAGCAGCTCCTGGGACAGGGCGGACTATGGCTACACCTTC.

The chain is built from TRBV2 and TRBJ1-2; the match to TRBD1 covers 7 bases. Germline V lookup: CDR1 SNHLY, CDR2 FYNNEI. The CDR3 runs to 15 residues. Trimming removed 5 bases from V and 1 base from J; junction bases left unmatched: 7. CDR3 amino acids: CASSLYRDSNYGYTF. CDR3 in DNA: TGTGCCAGCAGTTTATACCGGGACAGTAACTATGGCTACACCTTC.

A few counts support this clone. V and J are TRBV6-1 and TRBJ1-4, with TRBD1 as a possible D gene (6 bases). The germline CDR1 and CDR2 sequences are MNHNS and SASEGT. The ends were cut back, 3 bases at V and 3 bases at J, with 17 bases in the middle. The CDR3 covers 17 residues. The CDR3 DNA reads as TGTGCCAGCAGTGATCGAAAAGGCACAGGGCCTAATGAAAAACTGTTTTTT. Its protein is CASSDRKGTGPNEKLFF.

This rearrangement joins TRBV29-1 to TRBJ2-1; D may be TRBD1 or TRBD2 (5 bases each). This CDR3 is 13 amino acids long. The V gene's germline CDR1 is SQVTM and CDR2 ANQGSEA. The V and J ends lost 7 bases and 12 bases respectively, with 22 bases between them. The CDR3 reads CSGELGSGTGQFF. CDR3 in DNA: TGCAGCGGCGAACTTGGATCAGGGACGGGGCAGTTCTTC.

The CDR3 DNA reads as TGTGCCAGCAGCCTTACGGCTAGCGGGGCCCACCAAGAGACCCAGTACTTC. Amino acid sequence: CASSLTASGAHQETQYF. The chain links TRBV4-2 to TRBJ2-5; 9 nucleotides line up with TRBD2. Germline CDR1 LGHNA, CDR2 YNFKEQ. This CDR3 comprises 17 residues. J was trimmed by 0 bases and V by 4 bases; bases with no gene match: 9.

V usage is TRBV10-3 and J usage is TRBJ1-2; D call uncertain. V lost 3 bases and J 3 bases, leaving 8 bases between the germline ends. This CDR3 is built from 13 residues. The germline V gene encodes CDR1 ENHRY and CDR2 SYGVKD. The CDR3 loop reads CAISEGVDYGYTF. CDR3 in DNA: TGTGCCATCAGTGAAGGAGTAGACTATGGCTACACCTTC.

The CDR3 spells CASSDDSLFQEKLFF. CDR3 coding DNA: TGTGCCAGCAGTGATGACAGCCTTTTTCAAGAAAAACTGTTTTTT. This chain joins TRBV2 and TRBJ1-4, with D possibly TRBD1 on 5 matching bases. V was trimmed by 3 bases and J by 8 bases, leaving 16 bases between them. CDR3 length equals 15 residues. Germline V lookup: CDR1 SNHLY, CDR2 FYNNEI.